This TCR beta chain was identified in a study of cytotoxic CD8 clonotypes in ibrutinib-treated CLL. Measured with immunoSEQ multiplex PCR; TCRdb has only the in-frame clones, and not every one. The top ten clones hold 5.6% of a sample with roughly 300,000 clones, less than 85% of them seen once. Germline CDR1 reads SNHLY; CDR2 reads FYNNEI. Trimming took 6 bases from V and 6 from J; bases not matched to a gene: 4. This CDR3 has 13 residues. Points on this clone: Its antigen is not identified.

General study findings and limits: Clonality correlated strongly with circulating CD8+ T cells and exceeded age-matched healthy donors at baseline.

The specimen was PBMCs, collected at disease progression, from a patient treated with ibrutinib. The J gene is TRBJ1-5, the V gene TRBV2; 8 positions agree with TRBD1. This sequence was found in a human donor with chronic lymphocytic leukemia. DNA for the CDR3: TGTGCCAGCAGGCCCGGACAGGGTCAGCCCCAGCATTTT. This translates into CASRPGQGQPQHF.